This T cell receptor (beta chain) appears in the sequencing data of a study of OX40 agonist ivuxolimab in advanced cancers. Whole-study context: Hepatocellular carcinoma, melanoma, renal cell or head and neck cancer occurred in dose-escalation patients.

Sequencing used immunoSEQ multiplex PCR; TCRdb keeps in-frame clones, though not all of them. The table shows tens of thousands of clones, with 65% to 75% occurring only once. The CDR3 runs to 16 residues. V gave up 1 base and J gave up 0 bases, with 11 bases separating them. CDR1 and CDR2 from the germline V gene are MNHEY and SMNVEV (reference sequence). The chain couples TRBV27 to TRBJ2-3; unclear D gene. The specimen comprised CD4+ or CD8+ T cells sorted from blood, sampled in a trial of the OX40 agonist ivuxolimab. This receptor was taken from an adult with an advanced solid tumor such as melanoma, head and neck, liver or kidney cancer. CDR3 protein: CASSLYIPTSTDTQYF. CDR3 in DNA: TGTGCCAGCAGTTTATACATTCCTACTAGCACAGATACGCAGTATTTT.